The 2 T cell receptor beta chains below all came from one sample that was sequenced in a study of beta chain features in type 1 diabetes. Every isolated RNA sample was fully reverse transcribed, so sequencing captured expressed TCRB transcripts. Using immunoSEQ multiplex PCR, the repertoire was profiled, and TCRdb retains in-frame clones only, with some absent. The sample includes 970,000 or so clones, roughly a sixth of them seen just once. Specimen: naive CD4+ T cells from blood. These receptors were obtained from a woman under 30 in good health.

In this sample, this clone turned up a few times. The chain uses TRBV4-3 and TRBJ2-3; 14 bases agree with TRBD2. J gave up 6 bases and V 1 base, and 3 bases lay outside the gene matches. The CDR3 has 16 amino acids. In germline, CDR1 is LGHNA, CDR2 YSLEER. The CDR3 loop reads CASSQGRLAGGDTQYF. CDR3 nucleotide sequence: TGCGCCAGCAGCCAAGGCAGACTAGCGGGGGGGGATACGCAGTATTTT.

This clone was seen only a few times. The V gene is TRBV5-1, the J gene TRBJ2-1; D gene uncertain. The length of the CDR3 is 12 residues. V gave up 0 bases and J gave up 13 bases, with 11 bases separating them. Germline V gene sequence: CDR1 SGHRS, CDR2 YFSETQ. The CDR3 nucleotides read TGCGCCAGCAGCTTGGTAGACTCAAAACAGTTCTTC. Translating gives CASSLVDSKQFF.